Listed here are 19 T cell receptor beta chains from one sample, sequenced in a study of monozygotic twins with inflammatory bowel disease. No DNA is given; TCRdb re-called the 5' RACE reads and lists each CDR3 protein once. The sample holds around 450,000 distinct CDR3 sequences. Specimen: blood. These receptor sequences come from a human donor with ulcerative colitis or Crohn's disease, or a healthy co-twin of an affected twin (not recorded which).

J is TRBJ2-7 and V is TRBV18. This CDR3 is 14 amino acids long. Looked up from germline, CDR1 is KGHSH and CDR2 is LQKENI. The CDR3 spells CASSPSGRSDEQYF.

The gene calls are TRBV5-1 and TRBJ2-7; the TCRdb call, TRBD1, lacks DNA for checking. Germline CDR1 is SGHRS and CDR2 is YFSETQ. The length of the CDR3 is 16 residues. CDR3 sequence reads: CASSLGERTGLDEQYF.

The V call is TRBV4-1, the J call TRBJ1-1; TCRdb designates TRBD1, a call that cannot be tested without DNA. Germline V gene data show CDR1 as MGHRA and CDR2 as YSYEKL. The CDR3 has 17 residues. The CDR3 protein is CASSHTFKGQGNTEAFF.

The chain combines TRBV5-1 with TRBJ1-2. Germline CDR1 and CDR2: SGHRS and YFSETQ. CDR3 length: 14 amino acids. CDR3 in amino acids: CASSLEGYGYGYTF.

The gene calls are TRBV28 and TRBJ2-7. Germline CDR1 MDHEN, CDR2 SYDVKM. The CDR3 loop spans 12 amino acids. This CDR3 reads CASSLYGYEQYF. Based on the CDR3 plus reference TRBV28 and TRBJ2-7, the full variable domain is DVKVTQSSRYLVKRTGEKVFLECVQDMDHENMFWYRQDPGLGLRLIYFSYDVKMKEKGDIPEGYSVSREKKERFSLILESASTNQTSMYLCASSLYGYEQYFGPGTRLTVT.

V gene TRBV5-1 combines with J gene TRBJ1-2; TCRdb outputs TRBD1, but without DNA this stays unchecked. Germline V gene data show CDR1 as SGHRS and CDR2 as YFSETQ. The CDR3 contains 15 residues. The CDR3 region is CASSVLPGQKYGYTF.

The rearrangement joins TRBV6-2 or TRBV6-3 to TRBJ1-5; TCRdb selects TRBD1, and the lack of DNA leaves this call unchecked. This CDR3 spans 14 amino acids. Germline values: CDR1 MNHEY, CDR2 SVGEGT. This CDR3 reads CASGRQFSNQPQHF.

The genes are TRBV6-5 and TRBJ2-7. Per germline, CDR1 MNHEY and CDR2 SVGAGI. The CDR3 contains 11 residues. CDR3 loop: CASSYKSEQYF.

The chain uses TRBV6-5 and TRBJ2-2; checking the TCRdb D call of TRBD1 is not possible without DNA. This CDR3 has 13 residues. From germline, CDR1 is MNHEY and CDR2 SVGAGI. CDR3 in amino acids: CATAMGASGELFF.

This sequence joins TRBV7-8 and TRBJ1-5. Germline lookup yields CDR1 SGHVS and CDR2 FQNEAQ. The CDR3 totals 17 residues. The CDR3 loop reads CASSLALELYSNQPQHF. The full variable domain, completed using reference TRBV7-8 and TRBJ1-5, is GAGVSQSPRYKVAKRGQDVALRCDPISGHVSLFWYQQALGQGPEFLTYFQNEAQLDKSGLPSDRFFAERPEGSVSTLKIQRTQQEDSAVYLCASSLALELYSNQPQHFGDGTRLSIL.

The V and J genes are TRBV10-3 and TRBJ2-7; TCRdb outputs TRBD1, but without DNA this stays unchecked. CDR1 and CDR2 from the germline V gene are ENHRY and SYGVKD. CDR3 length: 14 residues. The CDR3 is CAISLRDRDDEQYF.

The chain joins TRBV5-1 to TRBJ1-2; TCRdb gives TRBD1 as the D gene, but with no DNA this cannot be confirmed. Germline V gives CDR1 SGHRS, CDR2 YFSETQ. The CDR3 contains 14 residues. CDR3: CASSLDPGAYGYTF.

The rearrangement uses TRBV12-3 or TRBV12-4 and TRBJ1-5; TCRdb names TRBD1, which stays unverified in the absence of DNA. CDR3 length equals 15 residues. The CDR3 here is CASSSLQGGNQPQHF.

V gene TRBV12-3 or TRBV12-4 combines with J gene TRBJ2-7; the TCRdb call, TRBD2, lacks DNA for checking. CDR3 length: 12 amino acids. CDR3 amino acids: CASSQTRHEQYF.

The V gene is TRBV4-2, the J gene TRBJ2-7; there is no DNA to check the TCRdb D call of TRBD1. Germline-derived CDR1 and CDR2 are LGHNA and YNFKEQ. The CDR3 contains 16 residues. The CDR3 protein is CASSQEVGQVAYEQYF.

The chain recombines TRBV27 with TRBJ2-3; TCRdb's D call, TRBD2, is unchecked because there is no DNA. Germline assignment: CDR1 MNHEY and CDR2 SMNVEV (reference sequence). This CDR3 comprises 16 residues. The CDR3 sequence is CASSHRLAGFADTQYF.

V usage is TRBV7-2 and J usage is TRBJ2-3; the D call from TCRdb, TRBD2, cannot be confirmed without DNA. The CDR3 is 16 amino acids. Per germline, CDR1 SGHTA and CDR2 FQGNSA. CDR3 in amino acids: CASSFPAGVDTDTQYF.

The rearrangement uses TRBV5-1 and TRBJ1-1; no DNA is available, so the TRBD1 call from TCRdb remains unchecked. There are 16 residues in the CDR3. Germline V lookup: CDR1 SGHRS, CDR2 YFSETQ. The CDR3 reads CASSPRTGRAHTEAFF.

CDR3 in amino acids: CASRAKGLGSYEQYF. This chain connects TRBV7-9 to TRBJ2-7; as DNA is missing, the TRBD1 call by TCRdb cannot be tested. The CDR3 is 15 amino acids. The germline V gene encodes CDR1 SEHNR and CDR2 FQNEAQ (reference sequence). The entire variable domain, with the rest obtained from reference TRBV7-9 and TRBJ2-7, is as follows: DTGVSQNPRHKITKRGQNVTFRCDPISEHNRLYWYRQTLGQGPEFLTYFQNEAQLEKSRLLSDRFSAERPKGSFSTLEIQRTEQGDSAMYLCASRAKGLGSYEQYFGPGTRLTVT.